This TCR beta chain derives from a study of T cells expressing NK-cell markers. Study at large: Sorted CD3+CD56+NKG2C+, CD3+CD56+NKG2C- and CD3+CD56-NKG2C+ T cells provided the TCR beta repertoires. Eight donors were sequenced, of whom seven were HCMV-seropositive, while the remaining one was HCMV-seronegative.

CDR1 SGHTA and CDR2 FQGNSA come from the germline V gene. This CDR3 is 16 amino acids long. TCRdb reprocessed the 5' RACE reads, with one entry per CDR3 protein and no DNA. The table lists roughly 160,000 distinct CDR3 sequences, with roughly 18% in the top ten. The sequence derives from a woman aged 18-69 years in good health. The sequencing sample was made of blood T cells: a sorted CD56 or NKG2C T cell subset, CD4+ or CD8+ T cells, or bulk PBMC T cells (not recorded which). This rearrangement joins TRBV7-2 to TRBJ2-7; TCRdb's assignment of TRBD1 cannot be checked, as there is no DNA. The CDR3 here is CASSLRSSGTGYEQYF. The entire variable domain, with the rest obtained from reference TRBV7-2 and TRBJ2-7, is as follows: GAGVSQSPSNKVTEKGKDVELRCDPISGHTALYWYRQSLGQGLEFLIYFQGNSAPDKSGLPSDRFSAERTGGSVSTLTIQRTQQEDSAVYLCASSLRSSGTGYEQYFGPGTRLTVT.